This TCR beta chain was recorded in a study of blood T cells in healthy people across ages. About the research overall: For every two T cells, template switching captured about one barcoded beta molecule. Regarding the study as a whole: Long-lived donors had more naive CD4+ cells and higher diversity than aged donors.

Germline V lookup: CDR1 SGHTA, CDR2 FQGNSA. V dropped 5 bases and J dropped 6; count of bases not matched to a gene: 9. The CDR3 consists of 15 residues. The table lists this clonotype with many counts. Its cognate antigen is unknown. The second PCR ran roughly 6 to 12 cycles with a sample-barcoded 5' primer and J-beta primers. TCRdb fed the 5' RACE reads into MiXCR, producing one record per CDR3 protein. The table lists 850,000 or so distinct CDR3 sequences, under 30% of them singletons. This TCR was sampled from a woman older than 75 in good health. The V call is TRBV7-2, the J call TRBJ1-4; TRBD1 matches at 7 bases. The sample taken for sequencing was blood. CDR3 DNA: TGTGCCAGCAGCCCCTCCGGGACAGCGCATGAAAAACTGTTTTTT. Protein sequence: CASSPSGTAHEKLFF.